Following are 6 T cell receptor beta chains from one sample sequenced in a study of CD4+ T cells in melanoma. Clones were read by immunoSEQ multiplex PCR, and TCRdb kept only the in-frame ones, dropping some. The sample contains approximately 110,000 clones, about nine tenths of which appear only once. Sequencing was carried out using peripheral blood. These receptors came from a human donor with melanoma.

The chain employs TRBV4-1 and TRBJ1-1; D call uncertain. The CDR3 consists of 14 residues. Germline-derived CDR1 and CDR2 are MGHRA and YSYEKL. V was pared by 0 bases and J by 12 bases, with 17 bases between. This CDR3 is CASSQDDLGEYSFF. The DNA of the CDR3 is TGCGCCAGCAGCCAAGATGACCTCGGGGAATATTCTTTCTTT.

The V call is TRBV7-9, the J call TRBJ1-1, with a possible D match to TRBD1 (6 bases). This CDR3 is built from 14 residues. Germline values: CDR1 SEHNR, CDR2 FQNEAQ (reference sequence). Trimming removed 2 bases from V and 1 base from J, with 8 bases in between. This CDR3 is CASSLSGANTEAFF. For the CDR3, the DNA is TGTGCCAGCAGCTTATCAGGGGCGAACACTGAAGCTTTCTTT.

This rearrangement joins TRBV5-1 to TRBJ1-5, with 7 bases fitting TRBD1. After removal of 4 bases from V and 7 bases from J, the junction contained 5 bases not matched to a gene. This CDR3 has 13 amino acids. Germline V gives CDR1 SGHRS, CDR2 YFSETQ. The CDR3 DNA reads TGCGCCAGCAGCGCCAGGGGGGACCAGCCCCAGCATTTT. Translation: CASSARGDQPQHF.

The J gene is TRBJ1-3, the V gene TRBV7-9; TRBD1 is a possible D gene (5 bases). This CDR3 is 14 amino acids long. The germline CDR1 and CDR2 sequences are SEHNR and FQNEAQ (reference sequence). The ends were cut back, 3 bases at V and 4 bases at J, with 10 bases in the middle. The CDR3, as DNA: TGTGCCAGCAGCTTCCTGACAGCCGGAAACACCATATATTTT. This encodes CASSFLTAGNTIYF.

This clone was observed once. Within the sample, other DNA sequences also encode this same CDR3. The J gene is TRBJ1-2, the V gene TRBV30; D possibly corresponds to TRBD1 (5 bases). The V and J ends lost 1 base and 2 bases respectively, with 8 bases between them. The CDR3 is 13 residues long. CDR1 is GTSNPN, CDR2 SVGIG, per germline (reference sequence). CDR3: CAWSEGRNYGYTF. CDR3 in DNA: TGTGCCTGGAGTGAGGGGAGAAACTATGGCTACACCTTC.

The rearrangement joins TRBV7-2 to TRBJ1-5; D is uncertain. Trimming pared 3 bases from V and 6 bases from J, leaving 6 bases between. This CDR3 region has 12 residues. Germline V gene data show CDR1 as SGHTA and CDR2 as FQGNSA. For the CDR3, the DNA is TGTGCCAGCAGCTTGGGGTTTCAGCCCCAGCATTTT. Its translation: CASSLGFQPQHF.